This T cell receptor (beta chain) was obtained from a study of cytomegalovirus exposure and HLA in healthy donors. Study-level background: A data release that came early held roughly 90 million unique TCRs from HLA-typed donors. Whole-study findings and limits: Sequencing likely produced, as an artifact, a cluster of highly shared sequence variants. Later analysis placed DRB1 highest and HLA-C lowest in TCR association rates, which differed by HLA locus. Using a false discovery rate of 0.05, a later analysis showed that around 16,000 TCR beta sequences were associated with HLA alleles.

13 Jbeta primers and 60 Vbeta primers were used for the PCR. Profiling relied on immunoSEQ multiplex PCR, and the TCRdb table lists in-frame clones only, not all of them. The table has approximately 110,000 clones, less than 75% seen once. As concerns this clone: What it binds is unknown.

Trimming removed 3 bases from V and 1 base from J, with 10 bases in between. The CDR3 length is 14 residues. Germline values: CDR1 MDHEN, CDR2 SYDVKM. The sequence was obtained from a man in his forties in good health and CMV-seropositive. This sequence joins TRBV28 and TRBJ2-7; D is perhaps TRBD1 (5 bases). The specimen was PBMCs. CDR3 DNA: TGTGCCAGCAGTTTTTGGCAGGGTTCCTACGAGCAGTACTTC. Residues: CASSFWQGSYEQYF.